The 3 T cell receptor beta chains presented below share a single source sample, sequenced in a study of blood T cells in healthy people across ages. Together with a sample-barcoded 5' primer, a J-beta primer mix was included in a second PCR lasting roughly 6 to 12 cycles. A single record per CDR3 protein comes from TCRdb applying MiXCR to the 5' RACE reads. In the table there are about 400,000 distinct CDR3 sequences, approximately 51% of which are singletons. Sequenced input: blood. These receptors were obtained from a man aged 55-75 years in good health.

This sequence joins TRBV20-1 and TRBJ1-2, with 9 bases that match TRBD1. Germline V gene sequence: CDR1 DFQATT, CDR2 SNEGSKA (reference sequence). Germline trimming cut 3 bases from V and 8 bases from J; bases unmatched to any gene: 4. The CDR3 consists of 12 residues. The CDR3 bases are TGCAGTGCTAGGGGGACAGGGAAAGGCTACACCTTC. This gives the protein CSARGTGKGYTF.

The V and J genes are TRBV29-1 and TRBJ2-7; D remains unclear. Germline-derived CDR1 and CDR2 are SQVTM and ANQGSEA. Trimming left V 2 bases short and J 4 bases short, with 6 bases between. This CDR3 has 11 residues. The chain's CDR3 is CSVEQGYEQYF. The CDR3 region has the DNA TGCAGCGTTGAACAAGGGTACGAGCAGTACTTC.

The rearrangement links TRBV6-5 to TRBJ2-3; TRBD2 matches at 7 bases. CDR1 is MNHEY and CDR2 is SVGAGI in the germline V gene. V was pared by 0 bases and J by 11 bases, with 11 bases of the junction left unmatched. CDR3 length: 15 amino acids. The CDR3 region has the DNA TGTGCCAGCAGTTACTCGGGCTTCGGGGGGATACGGCAGTATTTT. Translated: CASSYSGFGGIRQYF.